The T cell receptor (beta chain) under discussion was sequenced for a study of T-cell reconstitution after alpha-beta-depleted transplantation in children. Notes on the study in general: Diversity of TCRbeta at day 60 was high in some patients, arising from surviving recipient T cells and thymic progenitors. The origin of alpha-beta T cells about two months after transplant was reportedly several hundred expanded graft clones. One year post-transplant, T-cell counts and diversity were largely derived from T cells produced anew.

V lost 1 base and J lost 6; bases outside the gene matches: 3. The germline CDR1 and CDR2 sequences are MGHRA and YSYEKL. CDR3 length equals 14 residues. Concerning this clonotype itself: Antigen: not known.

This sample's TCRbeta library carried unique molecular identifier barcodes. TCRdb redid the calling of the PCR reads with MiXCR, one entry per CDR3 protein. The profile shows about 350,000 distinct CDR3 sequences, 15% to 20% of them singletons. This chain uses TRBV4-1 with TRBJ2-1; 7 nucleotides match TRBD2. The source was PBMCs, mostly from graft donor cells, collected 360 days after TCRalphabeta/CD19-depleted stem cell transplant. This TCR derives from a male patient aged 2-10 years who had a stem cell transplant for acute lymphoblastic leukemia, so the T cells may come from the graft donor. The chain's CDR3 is CASSQGGGFNEQFF. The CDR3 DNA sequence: TGCGCCAGCAGCCAAGGGGGGGGGTTCAATGAGCAGTTCTTC.